One sample yielded the 3 T cell receptor beta chains listed below, sequenced in a study of lymphopenia after photon versus proton radiotherapy. Using immunoSEQ multiplex PCR, the repertoire was profiled, and TCRdb retains in-frame clones only, with some absent. The sample shows some 76,000 clones, approximately 90% of them seen only once. Sequences were derived from peripheral blood, sampled from a patient treated with photon-based radiotherapy. These receptors all come from a woman aged 40-49 years with cholangiocarcinoma.

This chain links TRBV29-1 with TRBJ1-2; D is undetermined. V was pared by 6 bases and J by 2 bases, with 13 bases between. Germline V lookup: CDR1 SQVTM, CDR2 ANQGSEA. The CDR3 is made up of 13 amino acids. The DNA of the CDR3 is TGCAGCGTCGGGGTCGATGCGAACTATGGCTACACCTTC. Protein product: CSVGVDANYGYTF. Based on the CDR3 plus reference TRBV29-1 and TRBJ1-2, the full variable domain is SAVISQKPSRDICQRGTSLTIQCQVDSQVTMMFWYRQQPGQSLTLIATANQGSEATYESGFVIDKFPISRPNLTFSTLTVSNMSPEDSSIYLCSVGVDANYGYTFGSGTRLTVV.

The V and J genes are TRBV13 and TRBJ1-2; D perhaps matches TRBD1 (5 bases). CDR3 length equals 14 residues. Germline values: CDR1 PRHDT, CDR2 FYEKMQ (reference sequence). V lost 4 bases to trimming and J lost 4 bases, with 13 bases between them. CDR3 nucleotides: TGTGCCAGCAGCTACGAGGGGTCTCCCTATGGCTACACCTTC. This codes for CASSYEGSPYGYTF.

This chain links TRBV10-3 with TRBJ2-3, with a weak D call TRBD2 (5 bases). The CDR3 is 12 residues long. Germline V CDR1 and CDR2: ENHRY, SYGVKD. Trimming stripped 8 bases from V and 5 bases from J, with 11 bases between. CDR3: CAIADYLDTQYF. CDR3 DNA: TGTGCCATCGCTGACTATCTAGATACGCAGTATTTT.